The subject of this entry is one T cell receptor beta chain. No antigen is known for it. The data originate from a study of CXCR3-negative and CXCR3-positive naive CD8 T cells. Study context: The libraries together contributed 120 million to 150 million TRB reads, each supplying about 1.5 +/- 0.3 million. Study findings and constraints: In both naive subsets diversity was comparably high, whereas memory CD8+ cells showed much lower diversity. CXCR3-positive naive cells carried more hydrophobic TRB CDR3s than CXCR3-negative naive cells did. Naive subsets showed comparable surface CD5, and TCR interaction strength was also inferred from TRB CDR3 physicochemistry.

This CDR3 has 17 residues. CDR1 is SGHRS, CDR2 YFSETQ, per germline. With UMI labels, 5' RACE was used to prepare the TRB cDNA libraries. TCRdb re-called the 5' RACE reads and shows each CDR3 protein once, DNA omitted. The sample shows roughly 60,000 distinct CDR3 sequences, and roughly 0.73% sits with its ten largest clones. Naive CD8+ T cells carried a CD45RO-CCR7+CD27+CD95- phenotype. The receptor comes from a human donor in good health. Some clones in this sample may be carry-over from other donors' samples. What was sequenced was naive CXCR3+ CD8+ T cells from blood. Subset denoted: CD45RO-CCR7+CD27+CD95- naive CD8+ T cells expressing CXCR3 (TNR3+). The rearrangement links TRBV5-1 to TRBJ2-3. Here the CDR3 reads CASSLAEAPAITDTQYF. The full variable domain, in which reference TRBV5-1 and TRBJ2-3 provide the parts outside the CDR3, is KAGVTQTPRYLIKTRGQQVTLSCSPISGHRSVSWYQQTPGQGLQFLFEYFSETQRNKGNFPGRFSGRQFSNSRSEMNVSTLELGDSALYLCASSLAEAPAITDTQYFGPGTRLTVL.